This T cell receptor (beta chain) is drawn from a study of blood T cell repertoires in COVID-19. In the study overall: Samples came from the United States, Italy and Spain, spanning acute and convalescent COVID-19.

The V segment lost 3 bases and the J segment 4 bases; nucleotides outside the gene matches: 5. The germline gives CDR1 SGHRS, CDR2 YFSETQ. The CDR3 runs to 14 residues. Original data processing: How many nucleated cells were present was estimated from reference gene primer amplification. Using immunoSEQ multiplex PCR, the repertoire was profiled, and TCRdb retains in-frame clones only, with some absent. The V and J calls and clone size come from that table; D and trimming were worked out from the DNA. The data hold around 200,000 clones, with roughly 80% observed a single time. The sequence derives from a man aged 45 to 65 with active or convalescent COVID-19. The V gene is TRBV5-1, the J gene TRBJ2-3; 7 bases are a match to TRBD1. The sequenced material came from peripheral blood. CDR3 sequence: CASSWAGGSDTQYF. CDR3 bases: TGCGCCAGCAGCTGGGCAGGGGGTTCAGATACGCAGTATTTT. Full variable domain (remainder filled in from reference TRBV5-1 and TRBJ2-3): KAGVTQTPRYLIKTRGQQVTLSCSPISGHRSVSWYQQTPGQGLQFLFEYFSETQRNKGNFPGRFSGRQFSNSRSEMNVSTLELGDSALYLCASSWAGGSDTQYFGPGTRLTVL.